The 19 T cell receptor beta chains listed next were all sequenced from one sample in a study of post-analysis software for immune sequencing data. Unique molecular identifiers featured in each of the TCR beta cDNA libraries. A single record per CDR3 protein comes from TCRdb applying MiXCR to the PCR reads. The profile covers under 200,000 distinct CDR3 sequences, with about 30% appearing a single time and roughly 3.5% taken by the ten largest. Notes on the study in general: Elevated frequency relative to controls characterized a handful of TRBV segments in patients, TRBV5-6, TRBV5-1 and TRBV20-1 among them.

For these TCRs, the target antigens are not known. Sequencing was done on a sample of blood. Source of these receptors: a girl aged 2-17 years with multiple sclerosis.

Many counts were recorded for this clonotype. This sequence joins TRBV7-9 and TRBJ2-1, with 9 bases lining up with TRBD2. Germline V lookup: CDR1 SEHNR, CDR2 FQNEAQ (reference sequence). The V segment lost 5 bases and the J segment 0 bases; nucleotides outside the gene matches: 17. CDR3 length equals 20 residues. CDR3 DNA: TGTGCCAGCAGCCCGGCCTTGAGTAGCGGGAGACACTCCTCCTACAATGAGCAGTTCTTC. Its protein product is CASSPALSSGRHSSYNEQFF.

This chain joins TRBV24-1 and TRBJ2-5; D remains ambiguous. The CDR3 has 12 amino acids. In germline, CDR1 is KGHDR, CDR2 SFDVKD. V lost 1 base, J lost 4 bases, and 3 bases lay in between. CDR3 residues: CATSDLGETQYF. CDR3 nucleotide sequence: TGTGCCACCAGTGATTTAGGAGAGACCCAGTACTTC.

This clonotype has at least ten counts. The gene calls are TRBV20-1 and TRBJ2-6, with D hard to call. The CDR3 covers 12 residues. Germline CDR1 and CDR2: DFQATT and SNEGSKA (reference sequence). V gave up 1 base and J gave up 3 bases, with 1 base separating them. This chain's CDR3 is CSARGGANVLTF. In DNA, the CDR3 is TGCAGTGCTAGAGGTGGGGCCAACGTCCTGACTTTC.

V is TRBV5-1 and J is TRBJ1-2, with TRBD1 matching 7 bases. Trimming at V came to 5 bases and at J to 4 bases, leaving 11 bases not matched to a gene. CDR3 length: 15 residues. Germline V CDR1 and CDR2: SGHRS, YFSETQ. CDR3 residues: CASSPGQSGIYGYTF. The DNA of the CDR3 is TGCGCCAGCAGTCCGGGACAGTCAGGCATCTATGGCTACACCTTC.

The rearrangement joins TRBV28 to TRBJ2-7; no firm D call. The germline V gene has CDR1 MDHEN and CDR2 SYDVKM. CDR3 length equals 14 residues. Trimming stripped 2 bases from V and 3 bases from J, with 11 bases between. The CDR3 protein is CASSLRDLGYEQYF. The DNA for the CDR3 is TGTGCCAGCAGTTTAAGGGATTTAGGCTACGAGCAGTACTTC.

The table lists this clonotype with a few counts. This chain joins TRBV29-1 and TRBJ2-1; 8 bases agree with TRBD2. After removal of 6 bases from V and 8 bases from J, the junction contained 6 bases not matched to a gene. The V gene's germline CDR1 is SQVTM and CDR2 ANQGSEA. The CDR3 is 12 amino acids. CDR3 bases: TGCAGCGTGACCCCGGGAGGGGATGAGCAGTTCTTC. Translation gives CSVTPGGDEQFF.

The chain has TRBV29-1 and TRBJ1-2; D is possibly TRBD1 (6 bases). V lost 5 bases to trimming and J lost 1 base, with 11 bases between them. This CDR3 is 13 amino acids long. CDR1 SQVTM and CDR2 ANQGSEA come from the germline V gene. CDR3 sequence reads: CSVPGDINYGYTF. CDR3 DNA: TGCAGCGTTCCAGGGGATATTAACTATGGCTACACCTTC.

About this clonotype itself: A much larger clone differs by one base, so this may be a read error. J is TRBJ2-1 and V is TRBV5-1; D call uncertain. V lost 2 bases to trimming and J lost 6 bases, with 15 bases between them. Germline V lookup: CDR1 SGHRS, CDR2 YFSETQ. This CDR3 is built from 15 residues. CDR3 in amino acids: CASSLRQPTFNEQFF. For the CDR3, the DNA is TGCGCCAGCAGCTTACGGCAGCCTACGTTCAATGAGCAGTTCTTC.

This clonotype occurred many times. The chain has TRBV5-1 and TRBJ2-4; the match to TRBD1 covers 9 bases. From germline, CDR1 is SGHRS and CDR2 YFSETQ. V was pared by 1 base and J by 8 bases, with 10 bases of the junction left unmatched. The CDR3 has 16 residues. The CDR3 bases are TGCGCCAGCAGCTTGAATAGCGGACAGGGGATGGACATTCAGTACTTC. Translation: CASSLNSGQGMDIQYF.

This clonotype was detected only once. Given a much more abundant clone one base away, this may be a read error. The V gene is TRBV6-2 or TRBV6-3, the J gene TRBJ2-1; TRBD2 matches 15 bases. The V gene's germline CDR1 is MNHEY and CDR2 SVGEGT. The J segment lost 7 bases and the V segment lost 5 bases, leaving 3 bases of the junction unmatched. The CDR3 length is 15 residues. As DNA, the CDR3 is TGTGCCAGCAGTAAGGGACTAGCGGGAGGAAATGAGCAGTTCTTC. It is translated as CASSKGLAGGNEQFF.

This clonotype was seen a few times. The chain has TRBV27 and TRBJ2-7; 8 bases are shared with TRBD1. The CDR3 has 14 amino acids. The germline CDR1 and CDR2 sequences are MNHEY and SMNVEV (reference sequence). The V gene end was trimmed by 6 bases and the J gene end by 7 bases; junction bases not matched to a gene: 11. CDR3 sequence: CASREQGARREQYF. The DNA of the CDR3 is TGTGCCAGCAGAGAGCAGGGGGCTCGTCGAGAGCAGTACTTC.

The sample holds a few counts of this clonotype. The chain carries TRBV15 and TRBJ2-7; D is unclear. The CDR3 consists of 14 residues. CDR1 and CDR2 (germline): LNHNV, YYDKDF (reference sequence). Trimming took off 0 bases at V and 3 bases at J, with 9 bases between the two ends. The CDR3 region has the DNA TGTGCCACCAGCAGAGATGAGCCCCGCTACGAGCAGTACTTC. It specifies CATSRDEPRYEQYF.

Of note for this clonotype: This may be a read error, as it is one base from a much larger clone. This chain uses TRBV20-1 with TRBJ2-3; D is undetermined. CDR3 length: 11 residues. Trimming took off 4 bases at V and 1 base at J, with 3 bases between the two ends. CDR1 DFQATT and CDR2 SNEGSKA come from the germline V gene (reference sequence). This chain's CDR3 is CSATGTDTQYF. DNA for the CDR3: TGCAGTGCTACCGGCACAGATACGCAGTATTTT.

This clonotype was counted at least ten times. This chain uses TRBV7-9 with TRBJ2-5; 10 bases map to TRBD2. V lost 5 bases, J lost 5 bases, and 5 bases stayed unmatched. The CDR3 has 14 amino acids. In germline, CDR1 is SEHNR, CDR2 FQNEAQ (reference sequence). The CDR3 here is CASSQRTSGETQYF. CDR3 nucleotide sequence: TGTGCCAGCAGCCAACGGACTAGCGGTGAGACCCAGTACTTC.

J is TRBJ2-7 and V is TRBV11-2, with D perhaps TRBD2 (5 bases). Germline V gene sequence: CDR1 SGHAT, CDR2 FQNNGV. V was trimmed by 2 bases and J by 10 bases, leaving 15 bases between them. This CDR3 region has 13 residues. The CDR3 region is CASSLTSDSPQYF. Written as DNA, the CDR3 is TGTGCCAGCAGCTTAACCTCGGACTCCCCACAGTACTTC.

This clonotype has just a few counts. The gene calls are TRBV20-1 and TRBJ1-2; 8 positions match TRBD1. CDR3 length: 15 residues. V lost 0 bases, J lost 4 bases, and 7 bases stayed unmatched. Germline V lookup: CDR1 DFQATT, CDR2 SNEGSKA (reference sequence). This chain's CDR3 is CSARDSRTGIYGYTF. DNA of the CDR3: TGCAGTGCTAGAGATTCTCGGACAGGGATCTATGGCTACACCTTC.

The CDR3 nucleotides read TGCAGCGTTGCCGCTAATACTCACAATGAGCAGTTCTTC. Translated: CSVAANTHNEQFF. This chain links TRBV29-1 with TRBJ2-1; D gene ambiguous. The CDR3 runs to 13 residues. Germline lookup yields CDR1 SQVTM and CDR2 ANQGSEA. The V and J ends lost 4 bases and 5 bases respectively, with 12 bases between them.

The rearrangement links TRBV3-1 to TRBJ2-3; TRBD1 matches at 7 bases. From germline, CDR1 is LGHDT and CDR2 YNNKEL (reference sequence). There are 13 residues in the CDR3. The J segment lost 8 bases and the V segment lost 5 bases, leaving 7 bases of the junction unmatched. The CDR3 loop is CASSLNRGATQYF. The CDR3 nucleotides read TGTGCCAGCAGCTTAAACAGGGGTGCTACGCAGTATTTT.

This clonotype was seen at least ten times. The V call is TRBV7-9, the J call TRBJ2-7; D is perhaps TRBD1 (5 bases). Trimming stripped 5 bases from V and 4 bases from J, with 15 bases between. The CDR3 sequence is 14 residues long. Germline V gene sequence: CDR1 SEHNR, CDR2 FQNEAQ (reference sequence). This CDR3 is CASSPGYGAYEQYF. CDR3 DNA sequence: TGTGCCAGCAGCCCTGGGTATGGGGCGTACGAGCAGTACTTC.